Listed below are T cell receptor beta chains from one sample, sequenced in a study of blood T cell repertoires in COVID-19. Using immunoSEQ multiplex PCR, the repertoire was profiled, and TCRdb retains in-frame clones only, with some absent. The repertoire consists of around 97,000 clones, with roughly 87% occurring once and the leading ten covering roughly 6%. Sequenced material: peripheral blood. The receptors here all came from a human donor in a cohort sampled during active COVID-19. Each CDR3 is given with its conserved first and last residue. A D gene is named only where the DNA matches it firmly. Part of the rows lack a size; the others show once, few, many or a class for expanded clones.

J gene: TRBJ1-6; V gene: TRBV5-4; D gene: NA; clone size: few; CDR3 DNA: TGTGCCAGCAGCTCGGGAACACAGGGATCAATTTCACCCCTCCACTTT; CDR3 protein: CASSSGTQGSISPLHF
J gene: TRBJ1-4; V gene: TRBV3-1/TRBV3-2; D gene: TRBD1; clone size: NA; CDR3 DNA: TGTGCCAGCAGCCCGTATTCCTTACAAGGGACAGGGATGAAAAAACTGTTTTTT; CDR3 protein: CASSPYSLQGTGMKKLFF
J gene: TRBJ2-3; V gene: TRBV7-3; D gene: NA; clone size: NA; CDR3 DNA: TGTGCCAGCAGCCCGGGGGTCTTAGAGGGTACGCAGTATTTT; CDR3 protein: CASSPGVLEGTQYF
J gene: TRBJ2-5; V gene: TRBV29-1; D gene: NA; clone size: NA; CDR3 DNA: TGCAGCGTGGAGCCCACCGAGTTCCAAGAGACCCAGTACTTC; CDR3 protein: CSVEPTEFQETQYF
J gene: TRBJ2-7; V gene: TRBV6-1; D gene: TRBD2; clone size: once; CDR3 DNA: TGTGCCAGCAGTGAGTTAGCGGGGAAATACGAGCAGTACTTC; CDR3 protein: CASSELAGKYEQYF
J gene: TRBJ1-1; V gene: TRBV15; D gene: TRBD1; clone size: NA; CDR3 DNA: TGTGCCACCAGCATCGGTTGGGGACAGGACCCAGCCTGGGCTGAAGCTTTCTTT; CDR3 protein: CATSIGWGQDPAWAEAFF
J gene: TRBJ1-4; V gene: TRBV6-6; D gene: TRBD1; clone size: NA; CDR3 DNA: TGTGCCAGCAGTAACCGGGACAGGGTTAATGAAAAACTGTTTTTT; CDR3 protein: CASSNRDRVNEKLFF
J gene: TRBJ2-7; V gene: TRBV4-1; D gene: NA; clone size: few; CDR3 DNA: TGCGCCAGCAGCCAAGCCCCGTGGCGGGACGCCTACGAGCAGTACTTC; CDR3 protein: CASSQAPWRDAYEQYF
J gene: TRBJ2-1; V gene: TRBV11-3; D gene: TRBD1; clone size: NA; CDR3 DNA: TGTGCCAGCAGCTTATCCGGGACAGGGCTCGATGAGCAGTTCTTC; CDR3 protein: CASSLSGTGLDEQFF
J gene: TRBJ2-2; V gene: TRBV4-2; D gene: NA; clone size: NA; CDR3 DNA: TGTGCCAGCAGCCAAGATCTAGATTCCTTCTGGGAGCTGTTTTTT; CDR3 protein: CASSQDLDSFWELFF
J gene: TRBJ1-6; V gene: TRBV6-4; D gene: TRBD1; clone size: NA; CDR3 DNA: TGTGCCAGCAGTGAGACAGGGGGGGGTGCGCCCCTCCACTTT; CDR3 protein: CASSETGGGAPLHF
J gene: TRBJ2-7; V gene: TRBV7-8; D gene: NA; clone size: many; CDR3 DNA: TGTGCCAGCAGCTTAGGTGTCGGTTACGAGCAGTACTTC; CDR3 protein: CASSLGVGYEQYF
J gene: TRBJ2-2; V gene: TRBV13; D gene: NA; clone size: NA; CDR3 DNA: TGTGCCAGCAGCTTACGGTGGGAGAGGCCCGGGGAGCTGTTTTTT; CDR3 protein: CASSLRWERPGELFF
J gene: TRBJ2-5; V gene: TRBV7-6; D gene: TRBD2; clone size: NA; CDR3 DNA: TGTGCCAGCAGTAGTCTAGCGGGGGTCCAAGAGACCCAGTACTTC; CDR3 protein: CASSSLAGVQETQYF
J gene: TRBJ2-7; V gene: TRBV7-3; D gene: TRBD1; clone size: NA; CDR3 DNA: TGTGCCAGCAGCCGGGACAGGGCAAGAGCGCAGTACTTC; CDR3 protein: CASSRDRARAQYF
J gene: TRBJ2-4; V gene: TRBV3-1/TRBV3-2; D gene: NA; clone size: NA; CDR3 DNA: TGTGCCAGCAGCCGCCCTGCTATTGAAAACATTCAGTACTTC; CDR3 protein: CASSRPAIENIQYF
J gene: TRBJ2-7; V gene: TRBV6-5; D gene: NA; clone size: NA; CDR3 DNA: TGTGCCAGCAGTTACGGGTCCGGACAACGCTACGAGCAGTACTTC; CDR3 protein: CASSYGSGQRYEQYF
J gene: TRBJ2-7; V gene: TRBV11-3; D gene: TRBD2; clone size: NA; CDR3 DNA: TGTGCCAGCAGCTTAGATGGGACTAGCGGGAGAGAGCAGTACTTC; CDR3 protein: CASSLDGTSGREQYF
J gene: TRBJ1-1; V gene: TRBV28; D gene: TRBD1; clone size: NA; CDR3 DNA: TGTGCCAGCAGTCTCGGACAGGGGAGCACTGAAGCTTTCTTT; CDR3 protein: CASSLGQGSTEAFF
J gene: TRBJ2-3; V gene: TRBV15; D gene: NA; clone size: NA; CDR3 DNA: TGTGCCACCAGCAGAGCGAGGCGGTCTAGCACAGATACGCAGTATTTT; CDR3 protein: CATSRARRSSTDTQYF
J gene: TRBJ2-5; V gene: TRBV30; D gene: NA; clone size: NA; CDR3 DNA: TGTGCCTGGAGTGTAAACAACCGGGACATCCTGGGAGAGACCCAGTACTTC; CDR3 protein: CAWSVNNRDILGETQYF
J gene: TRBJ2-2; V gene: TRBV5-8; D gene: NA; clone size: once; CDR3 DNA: TGTGCCAGCAGGATCAGAGGCGTGGGACTCGGCACCGGGGAGCTGTTTTTT; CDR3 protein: CASRIRGVGLGTGELFF
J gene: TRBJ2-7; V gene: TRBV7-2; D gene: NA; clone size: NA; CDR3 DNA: TGTGCCAGCAGCTCCACACCCTACACGGAGCCCGGAGACGAGCAGTACTTC; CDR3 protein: CASSSTPYTEPGDEQYF
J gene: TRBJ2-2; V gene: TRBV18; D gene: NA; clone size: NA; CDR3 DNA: TGTGCCAGCTCACCTCAGGGAGGTGGGGACACCGGGGAGCTGTTTTTT; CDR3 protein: CASSPQGGGDTGELFF
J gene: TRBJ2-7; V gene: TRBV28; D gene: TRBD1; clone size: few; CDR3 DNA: TGTGCCAGCAGGCCCGGGACAGGGGGATTCTACGAGCAGTACTTC; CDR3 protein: CASRPGTGGFYEQYF
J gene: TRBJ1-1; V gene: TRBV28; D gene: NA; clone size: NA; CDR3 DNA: TGTGCCAGCAGGCCCGGGGAGAGGAAAGCTTTCTTT; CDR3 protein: CASRPGERKAFF
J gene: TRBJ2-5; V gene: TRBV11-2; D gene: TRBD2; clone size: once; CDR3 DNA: TGTGCCAGCAGCTTAGGCGGGGGTCCACAAGAGACCCAGTACTTC; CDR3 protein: CASSLGGGPQETQYF
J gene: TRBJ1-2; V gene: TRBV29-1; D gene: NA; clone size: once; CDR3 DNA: TGCAGCGTTCAAGCTTCGGGTGACTATGGCTACACCTTC; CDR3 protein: CSVQASGDYGYTF
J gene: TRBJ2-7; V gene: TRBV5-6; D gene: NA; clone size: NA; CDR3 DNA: TGTGCCAGCAGCTTGCGGGGGACTTCCTACGAGCAGTACTTC; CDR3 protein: CASSLRGTSYEQYF
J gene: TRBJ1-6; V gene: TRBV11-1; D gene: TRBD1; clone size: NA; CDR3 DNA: TGTGCCAGCAGCCCGCACCGCGGACAGGAGAATTCACCCCTCCACTTT; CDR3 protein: CASSPHRGQENSPLHF
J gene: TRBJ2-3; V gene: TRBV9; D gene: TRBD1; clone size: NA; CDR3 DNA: TGTGCCAGCAGCGTAGCAGGGGGACAGGGGGGAGATACGCAGTATTTT; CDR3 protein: CASSVAGGQGGDTQYF
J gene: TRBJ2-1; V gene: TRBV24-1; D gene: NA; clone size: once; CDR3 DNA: TGTGCCACCAGTGATAATTGGCCCGAATTTGGTGAGCAGTTCTTC; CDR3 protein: CATSDNWPEFGEQFF
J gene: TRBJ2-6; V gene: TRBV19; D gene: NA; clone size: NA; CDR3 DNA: TGTGCCAGTAGTATAAAAGGGGTTGCTGGGGCCAACGTCCTGACTTTC; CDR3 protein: CASSIKGVAGANVLTF
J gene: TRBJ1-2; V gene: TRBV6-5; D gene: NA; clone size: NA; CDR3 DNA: TGTGCCAGCAGTTACTCGAGGCAGACCAACTATGGCTACACCTTC; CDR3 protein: CASSYSRQTNYGYTF
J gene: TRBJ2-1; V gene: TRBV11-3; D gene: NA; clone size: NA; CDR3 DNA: TGTGCCAGCAGCTTAGAAGGAGGGAGTGAGCAGTTCTTC; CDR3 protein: CASSLEGGSEQFF
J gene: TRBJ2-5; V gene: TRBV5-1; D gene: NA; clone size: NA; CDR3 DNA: TGCGCCAGCACGGACAGCTTCCAAGAGACCCAGTACTTC; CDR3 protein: CASTDSFQETQYF
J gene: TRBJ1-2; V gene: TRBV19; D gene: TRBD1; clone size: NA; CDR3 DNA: TGTGCCAGTAGTTTAAGACAGGGGCTCGCTGGCTACACCTTC; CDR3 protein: CASSLRQGLAGYTF
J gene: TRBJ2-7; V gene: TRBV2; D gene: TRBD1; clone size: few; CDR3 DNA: TGTGCCAGCAGTACGACAGGGGGGGCCTACGAGCAGTACTTC; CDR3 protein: CASSTTGGAYEQYF
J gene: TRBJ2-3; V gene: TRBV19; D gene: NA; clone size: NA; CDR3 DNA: TGTGCCAGTAGTATCGGTCGTGTCAGCCGGGGAGATACGCAGTATTTT; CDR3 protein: CASSIGRVSRGDTQYF
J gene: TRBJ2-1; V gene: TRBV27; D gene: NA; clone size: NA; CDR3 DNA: TGTGCCAGCAGTTTATTCCCCTCGCTAAATGAGCAGTTCTTC; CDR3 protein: CASSLFPSLNEQFF
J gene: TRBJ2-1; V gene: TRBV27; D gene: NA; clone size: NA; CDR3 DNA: TGTGCCAGCAGTCTGTGGTTCTTC; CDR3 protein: CASSLWFF
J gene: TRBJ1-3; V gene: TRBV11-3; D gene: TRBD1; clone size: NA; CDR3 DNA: TGTGCCAGCAGCTCGATAGGACAGGGCTGTGGAAACACCATATATTTT; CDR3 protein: CASSSIGQGCGNTIYF
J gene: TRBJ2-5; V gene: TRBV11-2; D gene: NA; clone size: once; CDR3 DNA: TGTGCCAGCAGCTTGTGGGGGAACGTGTTAGGAGGGCAAGAGACCCAGTACTTC; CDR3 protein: CASSLWGNVLGGQETQYF
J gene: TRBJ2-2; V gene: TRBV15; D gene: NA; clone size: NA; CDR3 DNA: TGTGCCACCAGCAGAGATCCCGGGGGTGCGGGCACCGGGGAGCTGTTTTTT; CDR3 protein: CATSRDPGGAGTGELFF
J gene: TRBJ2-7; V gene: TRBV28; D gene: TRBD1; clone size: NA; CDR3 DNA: TGTGCCAGCAGTTTATGGACAGGGGCCTACGAGCAGTACTTC; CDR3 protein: CASSLWTGAYEQYF
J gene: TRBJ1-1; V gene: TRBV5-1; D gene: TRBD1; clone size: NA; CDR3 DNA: TGCGCCAGCAGCTTGGCCCGACAGGGGGCGGAAGACACTGAAGCTTTCTTT; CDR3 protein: CASSLARQGAEDTEAFF
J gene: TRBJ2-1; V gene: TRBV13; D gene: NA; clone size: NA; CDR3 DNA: TGTGCCAGCAGCTTTAGTCTGGAGAACAATGAGCAGTTCTTC; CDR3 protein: CASSFSLENNEQFF
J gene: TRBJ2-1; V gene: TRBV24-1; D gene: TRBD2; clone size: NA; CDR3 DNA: TGTGCCACCAGTGACCCCCTTGGCGGGAGTAGTTCCAATGAGCAGTTCTTC; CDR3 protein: CATSDPLGGSSSNEQFF
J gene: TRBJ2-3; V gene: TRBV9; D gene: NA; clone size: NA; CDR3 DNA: TGTGCCAGCAGCGTAGAGTGGGGGGGCACAGATACGCAGTATTTT; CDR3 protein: CASSVEWGGTDTQYF
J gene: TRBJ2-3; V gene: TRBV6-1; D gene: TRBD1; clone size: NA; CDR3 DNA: TGTGCCAGCAGTGAAAAACCCGGGACAGGGTACACAGATACGCAGTATTTT; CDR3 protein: CASSEKPGTGYTDTQYF
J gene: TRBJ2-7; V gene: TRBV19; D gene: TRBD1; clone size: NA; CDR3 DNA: TGTGCCAGTAGTATGAGGGACAGGCCGAACGAGCAGTACTTC; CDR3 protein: CASSMRDRPNEQYF
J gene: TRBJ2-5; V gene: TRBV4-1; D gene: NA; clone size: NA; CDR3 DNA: TGCGCCAGCAGCCAACGGTACAGGGACCAAGAGACCCAGTACTTC; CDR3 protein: CASSQRYRDQETQYF
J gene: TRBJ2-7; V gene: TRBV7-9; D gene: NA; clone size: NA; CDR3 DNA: TGTGCCAGCAGCTTAGGTGAGGTAGTGGGACAATACGAGCAGTACTTC; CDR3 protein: CASSLGEVVGQYEQYF
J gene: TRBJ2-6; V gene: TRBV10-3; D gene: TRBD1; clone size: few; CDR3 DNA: TGTGCCATCAGTGCAGACAGGGGCTCTGGGGCCAACGTCCTGACTTTC; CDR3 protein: CAISADRGSGANVLTF
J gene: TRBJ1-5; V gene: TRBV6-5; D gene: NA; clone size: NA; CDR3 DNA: TGTGCCAGCAGTTCTCGTAGTACTGGCAATCAGCCCCAGCATTTT; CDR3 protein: CASSSRSTGNQPQHF
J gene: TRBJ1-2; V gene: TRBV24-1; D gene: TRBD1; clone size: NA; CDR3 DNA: TGTGCCACCAGTGATACTAAGACAGGGGGCGATGGCTACACCTTC; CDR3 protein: CATSDTKTGGDGYTF
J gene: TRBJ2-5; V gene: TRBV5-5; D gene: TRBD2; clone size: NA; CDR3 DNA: TGTGCCAGCAGCTTGAAGGGGACGGGAGGGACCCAGTACTTC; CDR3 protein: CASSLKGTGGTQYF
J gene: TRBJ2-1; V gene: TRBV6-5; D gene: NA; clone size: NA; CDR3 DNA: TGTGCCAGCAGTTACTCGGGAGAAGACAATGAGCAGTTCTTC; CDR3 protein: CASSYSGEDNEQFF
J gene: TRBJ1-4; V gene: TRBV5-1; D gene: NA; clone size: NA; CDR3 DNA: TGCGCCAGCAGCTTGGGCCAGGGTCTGTCAGGTGAAAAACTGTTTTTT; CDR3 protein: CASSLGQGLSGEKLFF